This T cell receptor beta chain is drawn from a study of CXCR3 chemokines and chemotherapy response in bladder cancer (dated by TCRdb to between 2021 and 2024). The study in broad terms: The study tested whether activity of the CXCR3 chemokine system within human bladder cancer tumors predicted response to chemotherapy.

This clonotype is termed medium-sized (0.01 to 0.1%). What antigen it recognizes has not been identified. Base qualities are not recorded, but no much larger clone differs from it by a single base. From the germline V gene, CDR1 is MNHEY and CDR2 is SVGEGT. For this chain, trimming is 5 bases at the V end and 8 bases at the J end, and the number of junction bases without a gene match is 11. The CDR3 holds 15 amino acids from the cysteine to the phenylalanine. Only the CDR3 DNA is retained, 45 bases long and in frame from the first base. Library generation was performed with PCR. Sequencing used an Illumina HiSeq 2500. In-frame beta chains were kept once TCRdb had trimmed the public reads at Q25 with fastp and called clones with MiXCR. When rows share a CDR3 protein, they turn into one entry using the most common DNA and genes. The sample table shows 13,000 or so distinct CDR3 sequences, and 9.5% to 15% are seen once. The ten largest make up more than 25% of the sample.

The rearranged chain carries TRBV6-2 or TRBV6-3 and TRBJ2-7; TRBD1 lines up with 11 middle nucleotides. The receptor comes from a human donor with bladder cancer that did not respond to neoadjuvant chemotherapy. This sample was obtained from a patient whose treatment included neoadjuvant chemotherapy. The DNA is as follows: TGTGCCAGCAGTGGCTGGACAGGGGGCGAGATCAAGCAGTACTTC. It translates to CASSGWTGGEIKQYF.